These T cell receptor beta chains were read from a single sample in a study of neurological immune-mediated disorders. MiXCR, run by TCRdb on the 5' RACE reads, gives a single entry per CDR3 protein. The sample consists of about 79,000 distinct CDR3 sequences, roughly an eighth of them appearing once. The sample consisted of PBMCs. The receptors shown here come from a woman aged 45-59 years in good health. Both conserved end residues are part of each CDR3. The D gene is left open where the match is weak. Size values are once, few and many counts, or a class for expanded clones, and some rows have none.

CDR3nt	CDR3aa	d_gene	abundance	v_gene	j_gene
TGTGCCACCAGTGATCCCGGGAGGGTAGATGGCTACACCTTC	CATSDPGRVDGYTF	NA	many	TRBV24-1	TRBJ1-2
TGTGCCACCACCCCTAGCGGGAGGCCAGATACGCAGTATTTT	CATTPSGRPDTQYF	TRBD2	many	TRBV24-1	TRBJ2-3
TGCGCCAGCAGCACCGGGACTAGCGGGCCTAAGTACAATGAGCAGTTCTTC	CASSTGTSGPKYNEQFF	TRBD2	many	TRBV5-1	TRBJ2-1
TGCAGCTGGGGGGGGACAGGGGGCCACGAGCAGTACTTC	CSWGGTGGHEQYF	TRBD1	many	TRBV29-1	TRBJ2-7
TGCAGCGTTGGCTTTTCGGACAATCAGCCCCAGCATTTT	CSVGFSDNQPQHF	NA	NA	TRBV29-1	TRBJ1-5
TGTGCCAGCAGCAGACCTTACAGGGGGCTAAATCAAGATACGCAGTATTTT	CASSRPYRGLNQDTQYF	TRBD1	NA	TRBV12-3/TRBV12-4	TRBJ2-3
TGCAGTGCTAGAGGGGCGGGCAGAGGAGACACTGAAGCTTTCTTT	CSARGAGRGDTEAFF	NA	many	TRBV20-1	TRBJ1-1
TGCGCCAGCAGCCCGGCGGGCAGACCGAACACCGGGGAGCTGTTTTTT	CASSPAGRPNTGELFF	NA	many	TRBV5-1	TRBJ2-2
TGCAGTGCTAGAGGTACTATGGGACAGAGATCCGGCACAGATACGCAGTATTTT	CSARGTMGQRSGTDTQYF	TRBD1	many	TRBV20-1	TRBJ2-3
TGCGCCAGCAGTTACCAGACTAGCGGGAGTTCCTACGAGCAGTACTTC	CASSYQTSGSSYEQYF	TRBD2	many	TRBV5-1	TRBJ2-7
TGCGCCAGCAGCCCCAGGGGTCCTTACGAGCAGTACTTC	CASSPRGPYEQYF	NA	many	TRBV5-1	TRBJ2-7
TGCGCCAGCAGCGCGGACGGACAGAACAATGAGCAGTTCTTC	CASSADGQNNEQFF	NA	many	TRBV5-1	TRBJ2-1
TGCAGTGCTAGCGGTCTAGCGGGTGTAGATAACATTCAGTACTTC	CSASGLAGVDNIQYF	TRBD2	many	TRBV20-1	TRBJ2-4